The 25 T cell receptor beta chains reported below all come from one sample, sequenced in a study of blood T cells in healthy people across ages. Together with a sample-barcoded 5' primer, a J-beta primer mix was included in a second PCR lasting about 6 to 12 cycles. One entry per CDR3 protein, called by TCRdb with MiXCR from the 5' RACE reads. The sample records around 800,000 distinct CDR3 sequences, about 53% being singletons. Sequencing was performed on blood. These receptors were taken from a man of 80 years or more in good health.

This clonotype occurred many times. The junction and the germline gene differ at one end; a read error may be behind it. The chain joins TRBV5-1 to TRBJ2-5; D unresolved. Germline-derived CDR1 and CDR2 are SGHRS and YFSETQ. The CDR3 sequence is 12 residues long. CDR3 sequence reads: CASSFDQETQYF. The CDR3 coding sequence is TGTGCCAGCAGCTTCGACCAAGAGACCCAGTACTTC.

A few counts support this clonotype. The rearrangement links TRBV5-1 to TRBJ2-7; D uncertain. The CDR3 contains 15 residues. Germline loops: CDR1 SGHRS, CDR2 YFSETQ. V was cut by 0 bases and J by 3 bases, with 13 bases left in between. CDR3: CASSLEAAVVYEQYF. In nucleotides, the CDR3 is TGCGCCAGCAGCTTGGAGGCAGCTGTCGTCTACGAGCAGTACTTC.

The chain is built from TRBV20-1 and TRBJ2-1, with a weak D call TRBD2 (6 bases). The CDR3 loop spans 19 amino acids. V lost 1 base and J 3 bases, leaving 25 bases between the germline ends. The germline CDR1 and CDR2 sequences are DFQATT and SNEGSKA (reference sequence). For the CDR3, the DNA is TGCAGTGCTAGAGTGCCGGGGACTCTAAACCCTGACCACTACAATGAGCAGTTCTTC. Its protein is CSARVPGTLNPDHYNEQFF.

The J gene is TRBJ2-7, the V gene TRBV3-1; D perhaps matches TRBD1 (6 bases). Germline CDR1 LGHDT, CDR2 YNNKEL (reference sequence). Trimming left V 1 base short and J 2 bases short, with 9 bases between. CDR3 size: 14 residues. The CDR3 here is CASSQAQGTYEQYF. For the CDR3, the DNA is TGTGCCAGCAGCCAAGCCCAGGGGACCTACGAGCAGTACTTC.

The chain carries TRBV9 and TRBJ2-3; D call uncertain. The CDR3 spans 12 residues. V was trimmed by 1 base and J by 4 bases, leaving 4 bases between them. CDR1 is SGDLS, CDR2 YYNGEE, per germline. The CDR3 coding sequence is TGTGCCAGCAGCGTAAACTCAGATACGCAGTATTTT. Translation: CASSVNSDTQYF.

This clonotype occurred a few times. This rearrangement joins TRBV7-2 to TRBJ2-1, with unresolved D. The V end was cut by 1 base, the J end by 5 bases, with 9 bases between. Germline CDR1 and CDR2: SGHTA and FQGNSA. The CDR3 extends over 14 amino acids. CDR3 in amino acids: CASSLDPTNNEQFF. DNA of the CDR3: TGTGCCAGCAGCTTAGATCCCACTAACAATGAGCAGTTCTTC.

V and J are TRBV20-1 and TRBJ1-2; no firm D call. The CDR3 runs 12 residues. Germline V gene data show CDR1 as DFQATT and CDR2 as SNEGSKA (reference sequence). V lost 0 bases, J lost 8 bases, and 10 bases lay in between. For the CDR3, the DNA is TGCAGTGCTAGAGAACTGGCTTCCGGCTACACCTTC. Protein product: CSARELASGYTF.

There are many counts of this clonotype. The V gene is TRBV7-8, the J gene TRBJ2-5; 10 bases align to TRBD2. This CDR3 has 15 amino acids. The V and J ends lost 5 bases and 1 base, in that order; junction bases with no gene match: 4. Germline lookup yields CDR1 SGHVS and CDR2 FQNEAQ. In DNA, the CDR3 is TGTGCCAGCAGCGGCGGACTAGCGGTCCAAGAGACCCAGTACTTC. Translation: CASSGGLAVQETQYF.

A few counts support this clonotype. The chain joins TRBV27 to TRBJ2-7; a weak D match, TRBD1 (6 bases). The CDR3 is 15 amino acids. The germline V and J ends were trimmed by 3 bases and 6 bases, with 18 bases remaining between them. In germline, CDR1 is MNHEY, CDR2 SMNVEV (reference sequence). CDR3 sequence: CASSFSPTGHGEQYF. The CDR3 DNA sequence: TGTGCCAGCAGTTTCTCCCCGACAGGTCACGGCGAGCAGTACTTC.

The V call is TRBV12-3 or TRBV12-4, the J call TRBJ2-1; tentatively, D is TRBD2 (5 bases). The J call is in doubt because the DNA end fits TRBJ2-7 better. CDR3 length: 14 amino acids. This CDR3 reads CASSLRGNHYEQYF. The CDR3 coding sequence is TGTGCCAGCAGTTTACGGGGAAACCACTACGAGCAGTACTTC.

The chain has TRBV4-2 and TRBJ2-4, with TRBD2 as a possible D gene (6 bases). With the DNA end fitting TRBJ2-5 better, the J assignment may be wrong. Germline CDR1 and CDR2: LGHNA and YNFKEQ. There are 14 residues in the CDR3. The CDR3 sequence is CASSHRTTGETQYF. The CDR3 region has the DNA TGTGCCAGCAGCCACCGGACTACGGGGGAGACCCAGTACTTC.

The chain couples TRBV20-1 to TRBJ2-3, with D possibly TRBD2 on 5 matching bases. Trimming removed 3 bases from V and 3 bases from J, with 13 bases in between. CDR3 length: 14 amino acids. Germline values: CDR1 DFQATT, CDR2 SNEGSKA (reference sequence). CDR3 sequence reads: CSASGGGGTDTQYF. DNA of the CDR3: TGCAGTGCTAGCGGCGGAGGTGGTACAGATACGCAGTATTTT.

The chain carries TRBV6-5 and TRBJ1-2; 12 bases fit TRBD1. V trimming: 5 bases; J trimming: 7 bases; junction bases outside the gene matches: 5. Germline V gene data show CDR1 as MNHEY and CDR2 as SVGAGI. The CDR3 is made up of 14 amino acids. The CDR3 sequence: CASSQGQGAGGYTF. CDR3 bases: TGTGCCAGCAGTCAGGGACAGGGGGCAGGTGGCTACACCTTC.

This clonotype came up once. The J gene is TRBJ2-6, the V gene TRBV21-1; the D call of TRBD2 is as the table states it, not checked on the DNA. TRBV21-1 corresponds to a pseudogene. The CDR3 totals 15 residues. The CDR3 DNA is TGTGCCAGACAGGGAGGGACTACTGGGGCCAACGTCCTGACATTC. It translates to CARQGGTTGANVLTF.

This clonotype appeared a few times. The chain is built from TRBV28 and TRBJ2-1; possible D gene TRBD2, 6 bases. Germline-derived CDR1 and CDR2 are MDHEN and SYDVKM. The CDR3 spans 15 residues. V was shortened by 8 bases and J by 0 bases, with 14 bases between the two germline ends. In DNA, the CDR3 is TGTGCCAGCGGATCCCTCGGGAGCTCCTACAATGAGCAGTTCTTC. It is translated as CASGSLGSSYNEQFF. The full variable domain, rest sourced from reference TRBV28 and TRBJ2-1, is DVKVTQSSRYLVKRTGEKVFLECVQDMDHENMFWYRQDPGLGLRLIYFSYDVKMKEKGDIPEGYSVSREKKERFSLILESASTNQTSMYLCASGSLGSSYNEQFFGPGTRLTVL.

CDR3 in DNA: TGTGCCAGCAGTTTGAGGACAGTTTCAAACACTGAAGCTTTCTTT. Amino acids: CASSLRTVSNTEAFF. The chain is built from TRBV12-3 or TRBV12-4 and TRBJ1-1, with D possibly TRBD1 on 6 matching bases. The ends were cut back, 3 bases at V and 2 bases at J, with 13 bases in the middle. The CDR3 is 15 residues long.

The chain has TRBV27 and TRBJ1-2; TRBD1 matches 8 bases. Trimming removed 4 bases from V and 8 bases from J; junction bases left unmatched: 12. Germline loops: CDR1 MNHEY, CDR2 SMNVEV (reference sequence). CDR3 size: 15 residues. In DNA, the CDR3 is TGTGCCAGCAGTTCTCCGTCCGGGACAGGCCTCGGCTACACCTTC. It encodes CASSSPSGTGLGYTF.

The chain links TRBV2 to TRBJ1-1, with D possibly being TRBD1 (5 bases). The germline V and J ends were trimmed by 2 bases and 10 bases, with 14 bases remaining between them. Germline V lookup: CDR1 SNHLY, CDR2 FYNNEI. CDR3 length: 13 amino acids. The CDR3 DNA is TGTGCCAGCAGTGAAAAGACTCAGGGACCAGCTTTCTTT. This translates into CASSEKTQGPAFF.

In its sample, this clonotype was seen a few times. This chain links TRBV5-1 with TRBJ2-1; maybe TRBD1 (8 bases). Deletions cut 2 bases from V and 6 bases from J, with 12 bases between. The germline CDR1 and CDR2 sequences are SGHRS and YFSETQ. CDR3 length: 14 amino acids. The chain's CDR3 is CASSLQGGINEQFF. In DNA, the CDR3 is TGCGCCAGCAGCTTACAGGGGGGGATCAATGAGCAGTTCTTC.

This clonotype was recorded a few times. The V and J genes are TRBV5-5 and TRBJ2-6, with D possibly called TRBD1 or TRBD2 (5 bases each). The V gene lost 4 bases and the J gene lost 2 bases, with 16 bases spanning the gap. CDR3 length: 17 residues. Germline assignment: CDR1 SGHKS and CDR2 YYEKEE (reference sequence). CDR3 DNA: TGTGCCAGCAGCAGGCGGCAGACGGGGCCTGGGGCCAACGTCCTGACTTTC. It is translated as CASSRRQTGPGANVLTF. Supplemented by reference TRBV5-5 and TRBJ2-6, the full variable domain reads DAGVTQSPTHLIKTRGQQVTLRCSPISGHKSVSWYQQVLGQGPQFIFQYYEKEERGRGNFPDRFSARQFPNYSSELNVNALLLGDSALYLCASSRRQTGPGANVLTFGAGSRLTVL.

The gene calls are TRBV5-1 and TRBJ2-7; D is perhaps TRBD2 (6 bases). Trimming removed 10 bases from V and 0 bases from J, with 20 bases in between. The germline CDR1 and CDR2 sequences are SGHRS and YFSETQ. There are 15 residues in the CDR3. CDR3 sequence reads: CASAPGTFSSYEQYF. In DNA form, the CDR3 reads TGCGCCTCAGCCCCCGGGACTTTCAGCTCCTACGAGCAGTACTTC.

This chain connects TRBV12-3 or TRBV12-4 to TRBJ2-2, with 7 bases that match TRBD2. This CDR3 has 15 amino acids. The trim removed 3 bases at V and 4 bases at J, leaving 5 bases unmatched. CDR3 nucleotide sequence: TGTGCCAGCAGTTTGAAGGGAGGGAGCACCGGGGAGCTGTTTTTT. It encodes CASSLKGGSTGELFF.

The chain links TRBV6-5 to TRBJ2-1; D uncertain. Germline lookup yields CDR1 MNHEY and CDR2 SVGAGI. V was shortened by 0 bases and J by 7 bases, with 13 bases between the two germline ends. The CDR3 contains 15 residues. The CDR3 nucleotides are TGTGCCAGCAGTTACTCCCCGGACCCTCGGAATGAGCAGTTCTTC. It encodes CASSYSPDPRNEQFF.

The count of this clonotype is one. The chain joins TRBV6-1 to TRBJ2-1; 7 positions match TRBD1. Germline V gene sequence: CDR1 MNHNS, CDR2 SASEGT. This CDR3 contains 16 residues. With 6 bases clipped from V and 6 bases from J, the junction kept 14 bases outside the gene matches. The chain's CDR3 is CASRLSWTGPLNEQFF. The DNA of the CDR3 is TGTGCCAGCAGACTCTCCTGGACAGGTCCGCTCAATGAGCAGTTCTTC.

This clonotype showed up just a few times. The chain recombines TRBV4-1 with TRBJ1-2, with D maybe TRBD1 (5 bases). The CDR3 extends over 14 amino acids. Between the trimmed V and J ends, which lost 0 bases and 2 bases, there was a span of 7 bases. The germline V gene has CDR1 MGHRA and CDR2 YSYEKL. CDR3 in DNA: TGCGCCAGCAGCCAAGATCCAGGGAACTATGGCTACACCTTC. Translation gives CASSQDPGNYGYTF.